This T cell receptor (beta chain) was sequenced in a study of shared clonotypes between healthy human individuals. Investigators spread the genomic DNA of each subset evenly over several immunoSEQ plates. The table came from immunoSEQ multiplex PCR; TCRdb's copy has only in-frame clones and leaves some out. The data contain about 1 million clones, about 80% of them singletons. The sequence derives from a man in his late teens or twenties in good health. The sample was memory CD4+ T cells sorted from blood. As to subset: CD45RA-negative fraction.

Written as DNA, the CDR3 is TGTGCCAGCAGTACTCCGGGGGGACAGGATACGCAGTATTTT. It yields the protein CASSTPGGQDTQYF. The chain employs TRBV11-2 and TRBJ2-3, with D tentatively TRBD1 or TRBD2 (7 bases each). Germline V gene data show CDR1 as SGHAT and CDR2 as FQNNGV. The V end lost 6 bases, the J end lost 6 bases, and 16 bases lay between the germline ends. This CDR3 is 14 amino acids long.